This is a list of T cell receptor beta chains from one sample in a study of CD8 T cells in Susac syndrome. TCRdb analysed the immunoSEQ multiplex PCR reads with MiXCR anew, one entry per CDR3 protein. The repertoire holds 95,000 to 150,000 distinct CDR3 sequences, with roughly 93% as singletons. The sample consisted of CD8+ T cells from PBMCs. The receptors stem from a human donor with multiple sclerosis. The CDR3 runs from the conserved cysteine through the conserved F or W. Each record gives: V gene, J gene, D gene, clone size, CDR3 DNA, CDR3 protein. The D gene is left open where the match is weak. Part of the rows lack a size; the others show once, few, many or a class for expanded clones.

TRBV12-3/TRBV12-4	TRBJ1-1	NA	NA	TGTGCCAGCAGTTTATGGATAACTGAAGCTTTCTTT	CASSLWITEAFF
TRBV11-2	TRBJ2-2	NA	NA	TGTGCCAGCAGCCCCCGTCCTGGTGGCACCGGGGAGCTGTTTTTT	CASSPRPGGTGELFF
TRBV4-1	TRBJ2-5	NA	NA	TGCGCCAGCAGCCAAGATTGGGCGGAAGAGACCCAGTACTTC	CASSQDWAEETQYF
TRBV4-1	TRBJ1-5	NA	once	TGCGCCAGCAGCCTCCACACAGAGAACAATCAGCCCCAGCATTTT	CASSLHTENNQPQHF
TRBV6-5	TRBJ2-2	TRBD2	NA	TGTGCCAGCACTAGCGGGCCCACCGGGGAGCTGTTTTTT	CASTSGPTGELFF
TRBV29-1	TRBJ2-6	TRBD1	NA	TGCAGCGTTGAAGTATGGGACAGATCCTCTGGGGCCAACGTCCTGACTTTC	CSVEVWDRSSGANVLTF
TRBV10-3	TRBJ1-2	NA	NA	TGTGCCATCGGCCCCTTGGGGGTCAGCTATGGCTACACCTTC	CAIGPLGVSYGYTF
TRBV6-5	TRBJ2-5	TRBD2	NA	TGTGCCAGCAGTTACGGACTAGCGGGGGGGGAGACCCAGTACTTC	CASSYGLAGGETQYF
TRBV29-1	TRBJ2-1	TRBD2	NA	TGCAGCGTTGAGGGGCTACGGGGGAGGGTATCCTACAATGAGCAGTTCTTC	CSVEGLRGRVSYNEQFF
TRBV7-7	TRBJ2-3	NA	NA	TGTGCTAGCAGCTTCGGTCCCGTCCATACAGATACGCAGTATTTT	CASSFGPVHTDTQYF
TRBV7-9	TRBJ2-1	TRBD2	NA	TGTGCCAGCAGCCCGCGGACTAGCGAGTACAATGAGCAGTTCTTC	CASSPRTSEYNEQFF
TRBV27	TRBJ2-1	TRBD2	once	TGTGCCAGCAGACCGCTAGCGGGAGGGCCATACAATGAGCAGTTCTTC	CASRPLAGGPYNEQFF
TRBV28	TRBJ2-7	TRBD1	NA	TGTGCCAGCAGTTTTTTAGTGGGGACAGCGACCTACGAGCAGTACTTC	CASSFLVGTATYEQYF
TRBV29-1	TRBJ1-1	NA	NA	TGCAGCGCTTCCGCCGGGACGGCAGAAGCTTTCTTT	CSASAGTAEAFF
TRBV2	TRBJ2-1	NA	NA	TGTGCCAGCAGTGACCCGAGATTGGGGCGCTCCTACAATGAGCAGTTCTTC	CASSDPRLGRSYNEQFF
TRBV27	TRBJ2-1	NA	NA	TGTGCCAGCAACCTGGGCAGGGGCAATGAGCAGTTCTTC	CASNLGRGNEQFF
TRBV6-5	TRBJ2-2	TRBD2	NA	TGTGCCACTCGGGAGGGGTGGGCCGGGGAGCTGTTTTTT	CATREGWAGELFF
TRBV19	TRBJ2-4	NA	few	TGTGCCAGTAGTATAGATCACGGCACCATCCAAAACATTCAGTACTTC	CASSIDHGTIQNIQYF
TRBV12-5	TRBJ2-5	NA	NA	TGTGCTAGTGGTTTGGCCGGATCTCACCCCCCAGAGACCCAGTACTTC	CASGLAGSHPPETQYF
TRBV5-1	TRBJ2-3	NA	once	TGCGCCAGCAGCTCCGAGAAGATCACAGATACGCAGTATTTT	CASSSEKITDTQYF
TRBV30	TRBJ1-1	TRBD1	NA	TGTGCCTGGAGTGGGGGACAGGGGCTGAACACTGAAGCTTTCTTT	CAWSGGQGLNTEAFF
TRBV3-1	TRBJ2-1	TRBD2	NA	TGTGCCAGCAGCCAAGATGGGTCTGGCGGGAGCGGAAATGAGCAGTTCTTC	CASSQDGSGGSGNEQFF
TRBV19	TRBJ2-7	TRBD1	NA	TGTGCCAGTGCGGGACAGGGGATCTACGAGCAGTACTTC	CASAGQGIYEQYF
TRBV24-1	TRBJ2-3	TRBD2	NA	TGTGCCACCAGTGATCCCCGGACTAGCGGGAGGGAAGATACGCAGTATTTT	CATSDPRTSGREDTQYF
TRBV14	TRBJ2-3	NA	NA	TGTGCCAGCAGTTACGGGGCCGAGACCACAGATACGCAGTATTTT	CASSYGAETTDTQYF
TRBV6-1	TRBJ1-5	NA	NA	TGTGCCAGCAGGAGGTTCAATCAGCCCCAGCATTTT	CASRRFNQPQHF
TRBV14	TRBJ2-7	NA	few	TGTGCCAGCAGGGAGGGAAACTACGAGCAGTACTTC	CASREGNYEQYF
TRBV23-1	TRBJ1-2	TRBD1	once	TGCGCCAGCAGCCACCGGACAGGGGATCGTGGCTACACCTTC	CASSHRTGDRGYTF
TRBV27	TRBJ1-2	NA	once	TGTGCCAGCAGTCCCCGCTGGACAGAGGAAGGACTCCGCTACACCTTC	CASSPRWTEEGLRYTF
TRBV27	TRBJ2-7	NA	NA	TGTGCCAGCAGTTTATCTAGCCCTAGCTCCTACGAGCAGTACTTC	CASSLSSPSSYEQYF